The sequence of this TCR beta chain was determined in a study of radiotherapy plus CTLA-4 blockade in lung cancer. For the study at large: Patients showed objective responses in approximately 17% of cases and disease control in 31%. Points from the study as a whole: An expansion of tumor-derived TCR clones occurred in blood after radiotherapy plus ipilimumab.

In germline, CDR1 is MNHEY, CDR2 SVGAGI. V lost 6 bases and J 6 bases, leaving 18 bases between the germline ends. The CDR3 totals 15 residues. Only in-frame clones appear in the TCRdb table, and some are missing; sequencing was by immunoSEQ multiplex PCR. The data hold some 73,000 clones, with 84% observed a single time. This clone was recorded once. Its antigen is not identified. The chain uses TRBV6-5 and TRBJ2-4, with TRBD2 as a possible D gene (6 bases). The TCR sequence derives from a human donor with non-small cell lung cancer who had stable disease on radiotherapy plus ipilimumab. The sequencing used peripheral blood, collected from a patient treated with radiotherapy plus ipilimumab. CDR3 loop: CASSRPGREGNIQYF. The CDR3 nucleotides are TGTGCCAGCAGCCGCCCCGGGCGGGAAGGAAACATTCAGTACTTC.